These 31 T cell receptor beta chains came from one sample sequenced in a study of beta chain features in type 1 diabetes (dated by TCRdb to the late 2010s). Receptors were amplified or captured by the immunoSEQ multiplex PCR assay. The entire isolated RNA was reverse transcribed using the High Capacity cDNA Reverse Transcription Kit, and thus expressed TCRB transcripts were sequenced. Drawn from immuneACCESS, this table holds only the in-frame rearrangements with V and J called that TCRdb kept. Clones are partly lost; checked studies trace under half to an unresolved V gene and leave the rest unexplained. The sample records more than 350,000 clones, approximately 10% of which are singletons. The ten top clones hold 0.046% of the sample. The material sequenced was naive CD4+ T cells from blood. This sample's cell subset or site label indicates: true naive CD4+ T cells. The source of these receptors is a young woman in good health.

This clone was detected only a few times. The V and J genes are TRBV18 and TRBJ2-5, with 8 nucleotides matching TRBD2. The V gene's germline CDR1 is KGHSH and CDR2 LQKENI. The CDR3 totals 16 residues. The J segment lost 1 base and the V segment lost 0 bases, leaving 4 bases of the junction unmatched. CDR3 DNA: TGTGCCAGCTCACCACCGCTAGCGGGTCTCCAAGAGACCCAGTACTTC. Encoded protein: CASSPPLAGLQETQYF.

CDR3 DNA: TGCAGCGCTACCTACGTAAGGGGCGGGGAGCTGTTTTTT. This encodes CSATYVRGGELFF. The V and J genes are TRBV29-1 and TRBJ2-2, with a tentative D call TRBD1 (5 bases). This CDR3 contains 13 residues. Germline assignment: CDR1 SQVTM and CDR2 ANQGSEA. V lost 7 bases to trimming and J lost 7 bases, with 16 bases between them.

This clone was detected only a few times. CDR3 in amino acids: CASSSVTDTQYF. Here the CDR3 DNA reads TGTGCCAGCAGCTCGGTCACAGATACGCAGTATTTT. The gene calls are TRBV7-2 and TRBJ2-3; the D is unclear. CDR1 SGHTA and CDR2 FQGNSA come from the germline V gene. The V gene lost 4 bases and the J gene lost 2 bases, with 4 bases spanning the gap. This CDR3 spans 12 amino acids.

The sample holds a few counts of this clone. This chain joins TRBV7-9 and TRBJ2-1; no clear D. Trimming left V 6 bases short and J 4 bases short, with 16 bases between. The CDR3 length is 15 residues. Germline V gene data show CDR1 as SEHNR and CDR2 as FQNEAQ (reference sequence). CDR3 DNA: TGTGCCAGCAGTTACCGCAGTCCACAGTACAATGAGCAGTTCTTC. This translates into CASSYRSPQYNEQFF.

The chain is built from TRBV7-3 and TRBJ2-3, with D maybe TRBD2 (5 bases). The CDR3 has 17 amino acids. CDR1 and CDR2 from the germline V gene are SGHTA and FQGTGA. V lost 4 bases to trimming and J lost 2 bases, with 19 bases between them. CDR3 protein: CASSSLSPDGDTDTQYF. CDR3 DNA sequence: TGTGCCAGCAGCTCCCTTTCCCCTGACGGGGACACAGATACGCAGTATTTT.

This clone was found once. The chain joins TRBV7-2 to TRBJ2-5; 7 nucleotides line up with TRBD1. Per the germline V gene, CDR1 is SGHTA and CDR2 is FQGNSA. The V and J ends lost 1 base and 5 bases, in that order; junction bases with no gene match: 10. This CDR3 comprises 16 residues. Written as DNA, the CDR3 is TGTGCCAGCAGCTTAGACCACAACAGGGGCGCGGAGACCCAGTACTTC. Its translation is CASSLDHNRGAETQYF.

Of note for this clone: This sample also contains other DNA sequences that code for the same CDR3. The rearrangement uses TRBV30 and TRBJ2-4, with D perhaps matching TRBD1 or TRBD2 (6 bases each). Germline lookup yields CDR1 GTSNPN and CDR2 SVGIG (reference sequence). The V end was cut by 5 bases, the J end by 7 bases, with 15 bases between. The CDR3 loop spans 13 amino acids. The CDR3 sequence: CAWGRPGGNIQYF. For the CDR3, the DNA is TGTGCCTGGGGACGACCCGGGGGCAACATTCAGTACTTC. Combining the CDR3 with reference TRBV30 and TRBJ2-4 gives the whole variable domain SQTIHQWPATLVQPVGSPLSLECTVEGTSNPNLYWYRQAAGRGLQLLFYSVGIGQISSEVPQNLSASRPQDRQFILSSKKLLLSDSGFYLCAWGRPGGNIQYFGAGTRLSVL.

V gene TRBV7-2 combines with J gene TRBJ2-1; the match to TRBD2 covers 8 bases. In germline, CDR1 is SGHTA, CDR2 FQGNSA. The V segment lost 1 base and the J segment 6 bases; nucleotides outside the gene matches: 11. CDR3 length equals 17 residues. CDR3 nucleotide sequence: TGTGCCAGCAGCTTAGGGGGCGGCGCGGGAGGCACCAATGAGCAGTTCTTC. Amino acid sequence: CASSLGGGAGGTNEQFF.

V is TRBV15 and J is TRBJ1-4; D remains unclear. The germline gives CDR1 LNHNV, CDR2 YYDKDF (reference sequence). CDR3 length: 14 residues. Trimming removed 1 base from V and 7 bases from J, with 10 bases in between. For the CDR3, the DNA is TGTGCCACCAGCAGAGGCCCTCGATCTGAAAAACTGTTTTTT. The encoded protein is CATSRGPRSEKLFF. Together with reference TRBV15 and TRBJ1-4, the CDR3 gives the full variable domain: DAMVIQNPRYQVTQFGKPVTLSCSQTLNHNVMYWYQQKSSQAPKLLFHYYDKDFNNEADTPDNFQSRRPNTSFCFLDIRSPGLGDTAMYLCATSRGPRSEKLFFGSGTQLSVL.

This clone occurred a few times. The genes are TRBV9 and TRBJ2-1; 7 bases are a match to TRBD1. From germline, CDR1 is SGDLS and CDR2 YYNGEE. The CDR3 spans 15 residues. Trimming took 3 bases from V and 4 from J; bases not matched to a gene: 7. CDR3 sequence reads: CASSAGQFIYNEQFF. The CDR3 DNA is TGTGCCAGCAGCGCGGGACAGTTTATTTACAATGAGCAGTTCTTC.

The J gene is TRBJ1-5, the V gene TRBV4-1, with D unresolved. The germline V gene encodes CDR1 MGHRA and CDR2 YSYEKL. V dropped 1 base and J dropped 2 bases, with 12 bases sitting between them. There are 16 residues in the CDR3. The CDR3: CASSQGPGPGNQPQHF. Written as DNA, the CDR3 is TGCGCCAGCAGCCAAGGCCCTGGGCCCGGCAATCAGCCCCAGCATTTT.

In this sample, this clone turned up a few times. The chain is built from TRBV5-4 and TRBJ1-4; 7 bases fit TRBD1. CDR3 size: 15 residues. Unmatched junction bases numbered 6, after V lost 5 bases and J lost 2 bases. Germline V gene data show CDR1 as SGHNT and CDR2 as YYREEE (reference sequence). The CDR3 nucleotides are TGTGCCAGCAGAAATCGACAGGGTACTAATGAAAAACTGTTTTTT. It is translated as CASRNRQGTNEKLFF.

This clone was detected a few times. This chain links TRBV6-1 with TRBJ2-3; D perhaps matches TRBD1 (5 bases). The germline V and J ends were trimmed by 2 bases and 4 bases, with 13 bases remaining between them. The CDR3 extends over 15 amino acids. Germline V gene sequence: CDR1 MNHNS, CDR2 SASEGT. CDR3 nucleotides: TGTGCCAGCAGTGAAAGTATCAGGGTGGCAGATACGCAGTATTTT. Residues: CASSESIRVADTQYF.

The sample holds a few counts of this clone. This chain connects TRBV2 to TRBJ2-3; TRBD1 is a possible D gene (5 bases). Germline values: CDR1 SNHLY, CDR2 FYNNEI. The CDR3 is 14 amino acids. Trimming pared 6 bases from V and 0 bases from J, leaving 10 bases between. The CDR3 loop reads CASRLDSSTDTQYF. CDR3 in DNA: TGTGCCAGCAGGCTCGACAGTAGCACAGATACGCAGTATTTT.

V gene TRBV7-8 combines with J gene TRBJ2-4; D is possibly TRBD1 or TRBD2 (5 bases each). Trimming took 1 base from V and 5 from J, leaving 9 bases between them. The length of the CDR3 is 14 residues. Germline V gives CDR1 SGHVS, CDR2 FQNEAQ. The CDR3 region has the DNA TGTGCCAGCAGCTTAGTCAGGGACCAAAACATTCAGTACTTC. Residues: CASSLVRDQNIQYF.

The CDR3, as DNA: TGTGCCAGCAGTGAGGGACAGGGGGCGCAAGAGACCCAGTACTTC. Its translation is CASSEGQGAQETQYF. The gene calls are TRBV2 and TRBJ2-5; 12 bases align to TRBD1. The CDR3 has 15 residues. Germline trimming cut 3 bases from V and 2 bases from J; bases unmatched to any gene: 1. Germline V gene lookup returns CDR1 SNHLY and CDR2 FYNNEI.

V usage is TRBV9 and J usage is TRBJ2-2; maybe TRBD2 (5 bases). The CDR3 has 15 residues. Trimming shortened V by 1 base and J by 4 bases, and 11 bases separated the two germline ends. Germline CDR1 and CDR2: SGDLS and YYNGEE. The CDR3 loop is CASSVSGRGTGELFF. CDR3 bases: TGTGCCAGCAGCGTAAGCGGTCGCGGCACCGGGGAGCTGTTTTTT.

This clone turned up a few times. The V gene is TRBV2, the J gene TRBJ2-7; TRBD1 is a possible D gene (6 bases). V was trimmed by 8 bases and J by 4 bases, leaving 15 bases between them. From germline, CDR1 is SNHLY and CDR2 FYNNEI. The CDR3 length is 13 residues. The CDR3 loop is CASGWDMSYEQYV. The CDR3 DNA sequence: TGTGCCAGCGGATGGGACATGTCTTACGAGCAGTACGTC.

The chain links TRBV18 to TRBJ2-3; D not certain. This CDR3 comprises 14 residues. The V gene lost 4 bases and the J gene lost 0 bases, with 8 bases spanning the gap. CDR1 is KGHSH, CDR2 LQKENI, per germline. The CDR3 loop reads CASSLTRSTDTQYF. CDR3 coding DNA: TGTGCCAGCTCACTGACGCGGAGCACAGATACGCAGTATTTT.

V usage is TRBV10-3 and J usage is TRBJ1-5; D is undetermined. This CDR3 has 14 amino acids. V dropped 2 bases and J dropped 3 bases, with 8 bases sitting between them. Germline V gives CDR1 ENHRY, CDR2 SYGVKD. CDR3 nucleotide sequence: TGTGCCATCAGTGAGGACGGTGACAATCAGCCCCAGCATTTT. Protein: CAISEDGDNQPQHF.

Concerning this clone: At one end, the junction sequence differs from germline, possibly due to a read error. This sequence joins TRBV18 and TRBJ2-1, with a tentative D call TRBD2 (5 bases). Germline V lookup: CDR1 KGHSH, CDR2 LQKENI. The CDR3 has 13 amino acids. CDR3: CASSAPGPGEQFF. In DNA form, the CDR3 reads TGTGCCAGCTCAGCACCGGGTCCGGGAGAGCAGTTCTTC.

This chain links TRBV5-1 with TRBJ2-1; D is tentatively TRBD1 or TRBD2 (6 bases each). Trimming removed 4 bases at V and 8 bases at J, with 16 bases between. CDR3 length equals 14 residues. Per germline, CDR1 SGHRS and CDR2 YFSETQ. CDR3 in amino acids: CASSPFGGSDEQFF. CDR3 nucleotides: TGCGCCAGCAGCCCATTCGGGGGCTCGGATGAGCAGTTCTTC.

The chain combines TRBV30 with TRBJ2-1, with TRBD2 matching over 13 bases. CDR1 is GTSNPN and CDR2 is SVGIG in the germline V gene (reference sequence). V lost 0 bases to trimming and J lost 7 bases; unmatched junction nucleotides: 6. The CDR3 is 16 residues long. The CDR3: CAWSVGLAGAVNEQFF. The CDR3 bases are TGTGCCTGGAGTGTAGGACTAGCGGGGGCCGTAAATGAGCAGTTCTTC.

CDR3 sequence: CASSRYRTGGDTEAFF. CDR3 in DNA: TGTGCCAGCAGCCGATATAGGACAGGGGGAGACACTGAAGCTTTCTTT. V is TRBV5-4 and J is TRBJ1-1; 10 bases fit TRBD1. CDR3 length: 16 residues. In germline, CDR1 is SGHNT, CDR2 YYREEE (reference sequence). J was trimmed by 3 bases and V by 4 bases; bases with no gene match: 9.

This clone was detected only a few times. This chain links TRBV6-6 with TRBJ2-7; 7 bases align to TRBD1. The V gene's germline CDR1 is MNHNY and CDR2 SVGAGI (reference sequence). V dropped 6 bases and J dropped 4; count of bases not matched to a gene: 12. The length of the CDR3 is 15 residues. The CDR3 DNA reads TGTGCCAGCAGCGTAGCCGGGACAGCGCTATACGAGCAGTACGTC. This codes for CASSVAGTALYEQYV.

This rearrangement joins TRBV5-1 to TRBJ1-1, with D tentatively TRBD1 (6 bases). The CDR3 consists of 17 residues. Germline V gene sequence: CDR1 SGHRS, CDR2 YFSETQ. The V gene lost 0 bases and the J gene lost 0 bases, with 15 bases spanning the gap. The CDR3 is CASSLVPGALMNTEAFF. CDR3 DNA: TGCGCCAGCAGCTTGGTTCCAGGGGCCCTTATGAACACTGAAGCTTTCTTT.

Only a few counts were recorded for this clone. This chain connects TRBV12-5 to TRBJ2-1, with 10 bases matching TRBD1. Germline CDR1 reads LGHNT; CDR2 reads FRNRAP. This CDR3 region has 17 residues. V was clipped by 1 base and J by 7 bases; unmatched bases: 10. The CDR3 DNA sequence: TGTGCTAGTGGTTTGGCAAACCGGGACAGGGGCGAAAATGAGCAGTTCTTC. This encodes CASGLANRDRGENEQFF.

The CDR3 DNA follows: TGCAGCGTAGAGCTACTAGCGGGCCTCCCAGGGACCCAGTACTTC. Protein: CSVELLAGLPGTQYF. This chain links TRBV29-1 with TRBJ2-5; TRBD2 agrees at 9 bases. Germline lookup yields CDR1 SQVTM and CDR2 ANQGSEA. This CDR3 has 15 amino acids. The V segment lost 6 bases and the J segment 7 bases; nucleotides outside the gene matches: 15.

This clone was observed a few times. V and J are TRBV19 and TRBJ1-4; D remains unclear. Trimming shortened V by 3 bases and J by 5 bases, and 13 bases separated the two germline ends. The CDR3 consists of 15 residues. Germline V gene sequence: CDR1 LNHDA, CDR2 SQIVND (reference sequence). Here the CDR3 DNA reads TGTGCCAGTAGTATTCGTCCGCCTCGAAATGAAAAACTGTTTTTT. Residues: CASSIRPPRNEKLFF.

This clone has a handful of counts. The rearrangement uses TRBV15 and TRBJ1-2; D unclear. The CDR3 runs 17 residues. Deletions cut 3 bases from V and 4 bases from J, with 21 bases between. Germline V gene data show CDR1 as LNHNV and CDR2 as YYDKDF (reference sequence). DNA for the CDR3: TGTGCCACCAGCAGCCATAAGGGTATCAATCTCCTCTATGGCTACACCTTC. This gives the protein CATSSHKGINLLYGYTF. Full variable domain (missing parts from reference TRBV15 and TRBJ1-2): DAMVIQNPRYQVTQFGKPVTLSCSQTLNHNVMYWYQQKSSQAPKLLFHYYDKDFNNEADTPDNFQSRRPNTSFCFLDIRSPGLGDTAMYLCATSSHKGINLLYGYTFGSGTRLTVV.

The chain joins TRBV7-9 to TRBJ2-1, with 8 bases fitting TRBD1. V was clipped by 5 bases and J by 5 bases; unmatched bases: 8. Germline V gene data show CDR1 as SEHNR and CDR2 as FQNEAQ (reference sequence). This CDR3 is 15 amino acids long. The CDR3: CASSTYRGKHNEQFF. The CDR3 DNA follows: TGTGCCAGCAGCACATACAGGGGGAAACACAATGAGCAGTTCTTC.